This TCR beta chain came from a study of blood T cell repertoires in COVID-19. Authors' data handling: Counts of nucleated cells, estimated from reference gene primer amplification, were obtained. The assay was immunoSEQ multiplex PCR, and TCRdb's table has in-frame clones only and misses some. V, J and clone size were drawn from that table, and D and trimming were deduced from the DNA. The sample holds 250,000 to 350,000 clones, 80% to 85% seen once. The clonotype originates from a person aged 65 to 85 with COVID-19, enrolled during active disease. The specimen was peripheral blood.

CDR3 bases: TGTGCCAGCTCACCCGGAGGACAGGGGGGCGATGAGCAGTTCTTC. Translating gives CASSPGGQGGDEQFF. This chain links TRBV18 with TRBJ2-1; TRBD1 matches at 10 bases. This CDR3 spans 15 amino acids. V was pared by 3 bases and J by 8 bases, with 7 bases of the junction left unmatched. Germline CDR1 reads KGHSH; CDR2 reads LQKENI.